Below, 24 T cell receptor beta chains from the same sample are listed, as sequenced in a study of T cells after yellow fever vaccination. From the 5' RACE reads, TCRdb called clonotypes with MiXCR, one entry per CDR3 protein. The repertoire includes about 150,000 distinct CDR3 sequences, about 6.2% of them detected once, and under 0.8% sits in the top ten. Sequenced material: CD4+ T cells sorted from PBMCs, taken 10 days after the yellow fever booster vaccination. The receptor source for this set is a man younger than 45 who received the YFV17D yellow fever vaccine.

This clonotype was observed many times. This chain joins TRBV5-5 and TRBJ2-1; 8 positions agree with TRBD2. Germline V gene data show CDR1 as SGHKS and CDR2 as YYEKEE (reference sequence). V was clipped by 2 bases and J by 8 bases; unmatched bases: 12. The CDR3 covers 16 residues. The CDR3 here is CASSFPAGDLGDEQFF. As DNA, the CDR3 is TGTGCCAGCAGCTTCCCAGCGGGAGACCTAGGGGATGAGCAGTTCTTC.

This clonotype was detected ten times or more. The V gene is TRBV7-2, the J gene TRBJ2-3; TRBD1 is a possible D gene (6 bases). Between the trimmed V and J ends, which lost 4 bases and 2 bases, there was a span of 13 bases. Germline assignment: CDR1 SGHTA and CDR2 FQGNSA. CDR3 length: 15 amino acids. Here the CDR3 reads CASSSRDKPTDTQYF. In DNA, the CDR3 is TGTGCCAGCAGCTCCCGGGACAAGCCCACAGATACGCAGTATTTT. Looking up the rest from reference TRBV7-2 and TRBJ2-3 gives the full variable domain: GAGVSQSPSNKVTEKGKDVELRCDPISGHTALYWYRQSLGQGLEFLIYFQGNSAPDKSGLPSDRFSAERTGGSVSTLTIQRTQQEDSAVYLCASSSRDKPTDTQYFGPGTRLTVL.

This clonotype was recorded many times. The chain couples TRBV29-1 to TRBJ2-3; D perhaps matches TRBD1 (6 bases). The CDR3 runs to 14 residues. Trimming removed 8 bases at V and 4 bases at J, with 19 bases between. Germline-derived CDR1 and CDR2 are SQVTM and ANQGSEA. CDR3: CSSRTASKSDTQYF. CDR3 DNA: TGCAGCTCTCGGACAGCCTCGAAGTCAGATACGCAGTATTTT.

This clonotype was recorded many times. V gene TRBV6-1 combines with J gene TRBJ1-5; 7 bases line up with TRBD1. The CDR3 totals 15 residues. The junction had 8 bases not matched to a gene; V was cut back by 2 bases and J by 7 bases. Germline CDR1 and CDR2: MNHNS and SASEGT. The CDR3, as DNA: TGTGCCAGCAGTGAATCACAGGGGTTGGGGCAGCCCCAGCATTTT. It yields the protein CASSESQGLGQPQHF.

This clonotype was picked up a small number of times. The gene calls are TRBV2 and TRBJ1-1; D may be TRBD1 (5 bases). CDR1 and CDR2 (germline): SNHLY, FYNNEI. Trimming removed 11 bases at V and 1 base at J, with 20 bases between. There are 15 residues in the CDR3. The CDR3 nucleotides are TGTGCCGCGCGTAGGGGCCTCGCCGGGAACACTGAAGCTTTCTTT. Translating it yields CAARRGLAGNTEAFF. The variable domain in full, with the rest retrieved from reference TRBV2 and TRBJ1-1, is EPEVTQTPSHQVTQMGQEVILRCVPISNHLYFYWYRQILGQKVEFLVSFYNNEISEKSEIFDDQFSVERPDGSNFTLKIRSTKLEDSAMYFCAARRGLAGNTEAFFGQGTRLTVV.

This clonotype was detected many times. V usage is TRBV3-1 and J usage is TRBJ2-5; D remains unclear. The length of the CDR3 is 10 residues. Germline CDR1 is LGHDT and CDR2 is YNNKEL (reference sequence). The V gene lost 2 bases and the J gene lost 7 bases, with 2 bases spanning the gap. The CDR3 DNA reads TGTGCCAGCAGCCAAAGGACCCAGTACTTC. Translated, it gives CASSQRTQYF.

For the CDR3, the DNA is TGTGCCAGCAGCTTGGGGGTCGGGGAGGATAGCAATCAGCCCCAGCATTTT. It translates to CASSLGVGEDSNQPQHF. The gene calls are TRBV5-5 and TRBJ1-5; D is unresolved. There are 17 residues in the CDR3. CDR1 and CDR2 (germline): SGHKS, YYEKEE (reference sequence). The V end lost 0 bases, the J end lost 0 bases, and 13 bases lay between the germline ends.

The sample holds many counts of this clonotype. This rearrangement joins TRBV19 to TRBJ2-2; tentatively, D is TRBD1 (5 bases). CDR3 size: 15 residues. Germline CDR1 is LNHDA and CDR2 is SQIVND (reference sequence). Deletions cut 5 bases from V and 3 bases from J, with 13 bases between. In DNA, the CDR3 is TGTGCCAGTAGTTCGGTCGAGACAGACACCGGGGAGCTGTTTTTT. It yields the protein CASSSVETDTGELFF.

This clonotype was seen many times. The genes are TRBV7-2 and TRBJ2-3; 12 nucleotides agree with TRBD2. CDR3 length: 15 amino acids. Germline trimming cut 5 bases from V and 5 bases from J; bases unmatched to any gene: 5. Per germline, CDR1 SGHTA and CDR2 FQGNSA. As DNA, the CDR3 is TGTGCCAGCAGCCGACTAGCGGGAGTGGTAGATACGCAGTATTTT. Translated, it gives CASSRLAGVVDTQYF.

The chain couples TRBV6-6 to TRBJ1-1; possible D gene TRBD1, 5 bases. The V end lost 6 bases, the J end lost 11 bases, and 19 bases lay between the germline ends. The CDR3 spans 13 residues. Germline CDR1 is MNHNY and CDR2 is SVGAGI (reference sequence). CDR3 in DNA: TGTGCCAGCAGCGGACACATTAGCGGGGAGGCTTTCTTT. It yields the protein CASSGHISGEAFF.

This clonotype has a count of ten or more. The chain employs TRBV28 and TRBJ1-1; D not resolved. V lost 6 bases to trimming and J lost 2 bases, with 7 bases between them. The CDR3 runs 12 residues. CDR1 and CDR2 (germline): MDHEN, SYDVKM. CDR3 DNA: TGTGCCAGCAGGAATCTTAACACTGAAGCTTTCTTT. It translates to CASRNLNTEAFF. The full variable domain, its missing parts supplied by reference TRBV28 and TRBJ1-1, is DVKVTQSSRYLVKRTGEKVFLECVQDMDHENMFWYRQDPGLGLRLIYFSYDVKMKEKGDIPEGYSVSREKKERFSLILESASTNQTSMYLCASRNLNTEAFFGQGTRLTVV.

CDR3 sequence: CASSLGRAWADTQYF. CDR3 coding DNA: TGTGCCAGCAGCTTGGGGAGGGCTTGGGCAGATACGCAGTATTTT. The rearrangement joins TRBV7-2 to TRBJ2-3, with TRBD2 matching over 7 bases. Germline lookup yields CDR1 SGHTA and CDR2 FQGNSA. With V trimmed by 3 bases and J by 4 bases, 7 bases remained unmatched. The CDR3 consists of 15 residues. The whole variable domain, filled in from reference TRBV7-2 and TRBJ2-3, reads GAGVSQSPSNKVTEKGKDVELRCDPISGHTALYWYRQSLGQGLEFLIYFQGNSAPDKSGLPSDRFSAERTGGSVSTLTIQRTQQEDSAVYLCASSLGRAWADTQYFGPGTRLTVL.

In its sample, this clonotype was seen many times. This sequence joins TRBV20-1 and TRBJ2-3; TRBD2 agrees at 7 bases. The CDR3 loop spans 13 amino acids. After removal of 4 bases from V and 2 bases from J, the junction contained 3 bases not matched to a gene. Germline V gene sequence: CDR1 DFQATT, CDR2 SNEGSKA (reference sequence). CDR3 loop: CSATRDYTDTQYF. For the CDR3, the DNA is TGCAGTGCTACCCGGGACTACACAGATACGCAGTATTTT.

In this sample, this clonotype turned up many times. The chain combines TRBV7-7 with TRBJ2-2; 8 nucleotides align to TRBD2. J was trimmed by 3 bases and V by 5 bases; bases with no gene match: 17. The CDR3 spans 19 residues. CDR1 SSHAT and CDR2 FNYEAQ come from the germline V gene (reference sequence). In nucleotides, the CDR3 is TGTGCCAGCAGCCCAGGGGTAGCGGGAATACCGGAGGACACCGGGGAGCTGTTTTTT. Translating gives CASSPGVAGIPEDTGELFF.

At least ten counts were recorded for this clonotype. The rearrangement uses TRBV20-1 and TRBJ1-4, with TRBD1 matching over 9 bases. Trimming removed 5 bases from V and 6 bases from J; junction bases left unmatched: 4. Germline CDR1 reads DFQATT; CDR2 reads SNEGSKA (reference sequence). The CDR3 has 13 amino acids. The CDR3 reads CSALRDRDEKLFF. The DNA of the CDR3 is TGCAGTGCTCTCCGGGACAGGGATGAAAAACTGTTTTTT.

This clonotype was recorded at least ten times. This CDR3 is CASTADNSYEQYF. Here the CDR3 DNA reads TGTGCCAGCACCGCGGACAATTCCTACGAGCAGTACTTC. The chain carries TRBV12-3 or TRBV12-4 and TRBJ2-7; D is perhaps TRBD1 (5 bases). The germline V and J ends were trimmed by 7 bases and 1 base, with 11 bases remaining between them. The CDR3 has 13 amino acids.

This clonotype was detected many times. The chain uses TRBV5-1 and TRBJ2-1; 7 bases match TRBD2. Germline loops: CDR1 SGHRS, CDR2 YFSETQ. J gave up 6 bases and V 2 bases, and 11 bases lay outside the gene matches. This CDR3 has 16 residues. This CDR3 reads CASSFMREGPLNEQFF. The CDR3 nucleotides are TGCGCCAGCAGCTTTATGAGGGAGGGCCCCCTCAATGAGCAGTTCTTC.

To note about this clonotype: At one end the junction does not follow the germline gene, possibly because of a read error. The chain employs TRBV7-7 and TRBJ2-7; TRBD1 agrees at 7 bases. This CDR3 region has 15 residues. Germline V lookup: CDR1 SSHAT, CDR2 FNYEAQ (reference sequence). The CDR3: CASSLKPGQPYEQYF. CDR3 coding DNA: TGTGCTAGCAGCTTAAAACCGGGACAGCCCTACGAGCAGTACTTC.

J is TRBJ2-5 and V is TRBV5-5; a possible D gene is TRBD2 (5 bases). The germline V and J ends were trimmed by 4 bases and 0 bases, with 19 bases remaining between them. Germline V gives CDR1 SGHKS, CDR2 YYEKEE (reference sequence). The CDR3 has 17 amino acids. The CDR3 here is CASSPRGSGEYQETQYF. CDR3 bases: TGTGCCAGCAGCCCCAGAGGGAGCGGAGAGTACCAAGAGACCCAGTACTTC.

Concerning this clonotype itself: A much larger clonotype is one base distant, so this may be a read error. The gene calls are TRBV15 and TRBJ2-7; D is undetermined. V was trimmed by 3 bases and J by 6 bases, leaving 12 bases between them. This CDR3 is 13 amino acids long. Germline V gene lookup returns CDR1 LNHNV and CDR2 YYDKDF (reference sequence). The CDR3 here is CATSRQADGEQYF. The DNA for the CDR3 is TGTGCCACCAGCAGGCAAGCCGATGGCGAGCAGTACTTC.

This clonotype showed up many times. The genes are TRBV29-1 and TRBJ2-3, with D possibly TRBD2 on 6 matching bases. V was cut by 5 bases and J by 0 bases, with 18 bases left in between. Germline CDR1 reads SQVTM; CDR2 reads ANQGSEA. There are 16 residues in the CDR3. CDR3 loop: CSVPREARTSTDTQYF. The CDR3 DNA is TGCAGCGTTCCAAGGGAGGCACGAACTAGCACAGATACGCAGTATTTT.

This clonotype came up many times. The chain links TRBV12-3 or TRBV12-4 to TRBJ2-6; the D gene is possibly TRBD1 (6 bases). CDR3 size: 15 residues. Trimming removed 6 bases at V and 0 bases at J, with 9 bases between. In DNA, the CDR3 is TGTGCCAGCAGAGGGGGTCACTCTGGGGCCAACGTCCTGACTTTC. Its protein product is CASRGGHSGANVLTF.

This clonotype was seen a few times. The chain has TRBV12-3 or TRBV12-4 and TRBJ2-6; unclear D gene. There are 12 residues in the CDR3. V dropped 2 bases and J dropped 7 bases, with 3 bases sitting between them. CDR3 region: CASSLIANVLTF. The CDR3 DNA reads TGTGCCAGCAGTTTAATCGCCAACGTCCTGACTTTC.

This clonotype was found many times. This sequence joins TRBV28 and TRBJ2-1; D may be TRBD2 (6 bases). This CDR3 spans 14 amino acids. Trimming took off 10 bases at V and 6 bases at J, with 19 bases between the two ends. In germline, CDR1 is MDHEN, CDR2 SYDVKM. The CDR3 DNA reads TGTGCCATCTCACCCTCGGGACTTACCAATGAGCAGTTCTTC. Translated: CAISPSGLTNEQFF.